The 4 T cell receptor beta chains given below trace back to one sample, sequenced in a study of early T cells in non-severe SARS-CoV-2 infection. From the 5' RACE reads, TCRdb called clonotypes with MiXCR, one entry per CDR3 protein. Of 80,000 or so distinct CDR3 sequences detected, over 13% appear once; the ten largest clones hold roughly 3.1%. What was sequenced was whole blood. The receptors originated from an adult who was a healthcare worker with PCR-confirmed SARS-CoV-2 infection or an uninfected control (not recorded which).

A note on this clonotype: A much more abundant neighbour one base away suggests this may be a read error. V usage is TRBV29-1 and J usage is TRBJ2-7; 12 bases fit TRBD2. J was trimmed by 3 bases and V by 3 bases; bases with no gene match: 3. The CDR3 consists of 14 residues. Germline assignment: CDR1 SQVTM and CDR2 ANQGSEA. Here the CDR3 reads CSVERLAGVYEQYF. The DNA for the CDR3 is TGCAGCGTTGAGAGACTAGCGGGAGTCTACGAGCAGTACTTC.

V and J are TRBV11-1 and TRBJ2-1, with D possibly being TRBD1 (6 bases). Germline CDR1 is SGHAT and CDR2 is FQDESV (reference sequence). The V and J ends lost 3 bases and 0 bases respectively, with 9 bases between them. This CDR3 spans 15 amino acids. The CDR3 sequence: CASSFSQGSYNEQFF. CDR3 in DNA: TGTGCCAGCAGCTTTTCACAGGGCTCCTACAATGAGCAGTTCTTC.

This clonotype was counted at least ten times. CDR3 sequence (DNA): TGTGCCAGTAGTACCGTAGGGGCAAGCAATCAGCCCCAGCATTTT. It codes for CASSTVGASNQPQHF. The V gene is TRBV19, the J gene TRBJ1-5, with D perhaps matching TRBD1 (5 bases). This CDR3 is built from 15 residues. From germline, CDR1 is LNHDA and CDR2 SQIVND (reference sequence). Trimming took off 4 bases at V and 1 base at J, with 11 bases between the two ends.

This clonotype occurred a few times. The rearrangement links TRBV5-6 to TRBJ2-5, with 7 bases identical to TRBD1. J lost 5 bases, V lost 4 bases, and 11 bases had no gene match. Germline CDR1 is SGHDT and CDR2 is YYEEEE. The CDR3 loop spans 15 amino acids. CDR3 DNA: TGTGCCAGCAGCCCCATGACAGGGCTGGGGGAGACCCAGTACTTC. Translated: CASSPMTGLGETQYF.